This paragraph covers one TCR beta chain sequence. The antigen remains undetermined. An end of the junction differs from the germline gene, which may be a read error. The study ran its PCR with 60 Vbeta and 13 Jbeta primers. Here immunoSEQ multiplex PCR was the method, and the copy in TCRdb shows in-frame clones only, minus some. The sample lists 150,000 or so clones, roughly 80% occurring once. Germline assignment: CDR1 SGHNT and CDR2 YENEEA. The CDR3 extends over 16 amino acids. This record comes from a study of cytomegalovirus exposure and HLA in healthy donors. Whole-study results and caveats: It was likely that a cluster of highly shared sequence variants was a sequencing artifact. DRB1 had the most TCR associations and HLA-C the fewest, a later analysis found, with rates varying by HLA locus. Later examination showed HLA-associated TCR beta chains had greater clonal expansion than equally common others. Rarity held for most TCR sequences, but there were some public TCRs that occurred in many donors.

V usage is TRBV11-3 and J usage is TRBJ1-5; tentative D call: TRBD1 (5 bases). The sequencing sample was made of PBMCs. This clonotype was obtained from a man aged 50 or older in good health and CMV-seropositive. CDR3 bases: TGTGCCAGCAGCCTAGAAGGGGTAAGGGAGGGTCAGCCCCAGCATTTT. Its translation is CASSLEGVREGQPQHF.